This record covers a single TCR beta chain. The antigen is unknown. Libraries were prepared by immunoSEQ multiplex PCR; TCRdb keeps only in-frame clonotypes and omits some of them. The sample has some 68,000 clones; 70% to 80% are singletons. The CDR3 is 14 residues long. The germline gives CDR1 MNHNS, CDR2 SASEGT. Trimming cost V 8 bases and J 4 bases; bases outside gene matches: 5. This specimen belongs to a study of a mutant IDH1 vaccine in newly diagnosed glioma. Regarding the study as a whole: It was 80% to 95% of patients that developed vaccine-induced immune responses.

As to time point: baseline, week 1 (first vaccination visit). The treatment was: pre-vaccination baseline after standard-of-care therapy. The V call is TRBV6-1, the J call TRBJ2-6, with 7 bases fitting TRBD1. Sequenced here: PBMCs, sampled from a glioma patient treated with radiotherapy, temozolomide or both. This clonotype was sampled from a man aged 50-60 years with glioma. In DNA, the CDR3 is TGTGCCAGCTCAGCCAGGGGGGGGGCCAACGTCCTGACTTTC. It translates to CASSARGGANVLTF.